This TCR beta chain comes out of a study of blood T cell repertoires in COVID-19. Original data processing: How many nucleated cells were present was estimated from reference gene primer amplification. Repertoires were generated with immunoSEQ multiplex PCR, while TCRdb's copy carries only in-frame clones and drops some. Clone size and the V and J calls come from that table; the DNA yielded D and trimming. The sample lists 200,000 to 250,000 clones, approximately 85% occurring once. Per the germline V gene, CDR1 is SGHTA and CDR2 is FQGNSA. There are 16 residues in the CDR3. With 6 bases removed from V and 0 bases from J, the gap between germline ends came to 17 bases.

Sequencing input: peripheral blood. The receptor was derived from a woman between 65 and 79 years old with COVID-19, enrolled during active disease. This chain uses TRBV7-2 with TRBJ1-2; a possible D gene is TRBD1 (5 bases). This chain's CDR3 is CASSSPGAPTNYGYTF. CDR3 DNA sequence: TGTGCCAGCAGTTCCCCTGGGGCCCCTACTAACTATGGCTACACCTTC.